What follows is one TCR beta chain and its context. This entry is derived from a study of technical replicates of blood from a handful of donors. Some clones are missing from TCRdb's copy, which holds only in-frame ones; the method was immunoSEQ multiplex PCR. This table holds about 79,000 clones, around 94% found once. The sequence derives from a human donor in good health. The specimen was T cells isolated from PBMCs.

The CDR3 sequence: CAWSFPGADQPQHF. DNA for the CDR3: TGTGCCTGGAGTTTTCCAGGGGCGGATCAGCCCCAGCATTTT. This rearrangement joins TRBV30 to TRBJ1-5; tentative D call: TRBD1 (6 bases). The V and J ends lost 2 bases and 5 bases respectively, with 13 bases between them. From germline, CDR1 is GTSNPN and CDR2 SVGIG (reference sequence). CDR3 length: 14 amino acids. Full variable domain (remainder filled in from reference TRBV30 and TRBJ1-5): SQTIHQWPATLVQPVGSPLSLECTVEGTSNPNLYWYRQAAGRGLQLLFYSVGIGQISSEVPQNLSASRPQDRQFILSSKKLLLSDSGFYLCAWSFPGADQPQHFGDGTRLSIL.